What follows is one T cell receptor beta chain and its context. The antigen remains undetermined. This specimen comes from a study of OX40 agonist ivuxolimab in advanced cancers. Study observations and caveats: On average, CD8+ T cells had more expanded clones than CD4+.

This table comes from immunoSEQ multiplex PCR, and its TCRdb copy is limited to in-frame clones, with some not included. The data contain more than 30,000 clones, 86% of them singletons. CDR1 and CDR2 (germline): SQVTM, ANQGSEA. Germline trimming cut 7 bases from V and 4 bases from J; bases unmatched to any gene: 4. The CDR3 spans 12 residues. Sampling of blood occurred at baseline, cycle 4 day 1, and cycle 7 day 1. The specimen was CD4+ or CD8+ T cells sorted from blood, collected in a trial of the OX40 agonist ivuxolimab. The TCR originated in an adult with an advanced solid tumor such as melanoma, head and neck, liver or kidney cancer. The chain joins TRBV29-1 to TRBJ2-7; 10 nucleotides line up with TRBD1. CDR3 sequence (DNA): TGCAGCGCCGGGGACAGGGGTTACGAGCAGTACTTC. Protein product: CSAGDRGYEQYF.